In this sample, the clone carrying this T cell receptor (beta chain) turned up once. Its specificity is not known. Possible read error: a much larger clone is one base away. Previously reported methods and listed TCR primers produced the bulk TCR libraries. One entry per CDR3 protein, called by TCRdb with MiXCR from the PCR reads. This table holds approximately 500,000 distinct CDR3 sequences, about 25% found once. This record belongs to a study of molecular identifiers for immune sequencing clone quantification. Study-level findings and limits: Spiked Jurkat TCR RNA equal to one cell could reportedly be picked out among one million naive cells.

Germline-derived CDR1 and CDR2 are SQVTM and ANQGSEA. Trimming at V came to 0 bases and at J to 5 bases, leaving 11 bases not matched to a gene. The CDR3 contains 16 residues. The TCR originated in a human donor in good health. Some libraries in this study had Jurkat cell RNA spiked in. The sequenced sample was naive CD8+ T cells from blood, with Jurkat cell RNA spiked in. Regarding subset: FACS-sorted CD8+CD4-CCR7+CD45RA+ naive T cells. The V gene is TRBV29-1, the J gene TRBJ2-5; 8 bases match TRBD2. CDR3 in DNA: TGCAGCGTTGAAGATGGGACGGGAGGGACTCTGGAGACCCAGTACTTC. It yields the protein CSVEDGTGGTLETQYF. The whole variable domain, filled in from reference TRBV29-1 and TRBJ2-5, reads SAVISQKPSRDICQRGTSLTIQCQVDSQVTMMFWYRQQPGQSLTLIATANQGSEATYESGFVIDKFPISRPNLTFSTLTVSNMSPEDSSIYLCSVEDGTGGTLETQYFGPGTRLLVL.